In this sample, the clone carrying this T cell receptor beta chain turned up once. This specimen comes from a study of control samples from healthy donors and cancer patients. Assay used: immunoSEQ multiplex PCR; TCRdb lists only in-frame clones, some missing. The sample shows about 120,000 clones, over 80% of them seen only once. This CDR3 contains 15 residues. Trimming cost V 1 base and J 7 bases, with 16 bases left between them. The germline V gene encodes CDR1 SEHNR and CDR2 FQNEAQ (reference sequence). The receptor was isolated from a woman aged 45-65 years in good health. The chain recombines TRBV7-9 with TRBJ1-2; a weak D match, TRBD1 (5 bases). The sequencing sample was made of blood. The CDR3 loop reads CASSLGRAGTSGYTF. CDR3 nucleotide sequence: TGTGCCAGCAGCTTAGGTCGGGCCGGGACCAGTGGCTACACCTTC.